This T cell receptor beta chain was recorded in a study of T cells in Graves' hyperthyroidism and ophthalmopathy. The CDR3 is 15 amino acids. V was pared by 5 bases and J by 0 bases, with 16 bases between. Looked up from germline, CDR1 is DFQATT and CDR2 is SNEGSKA (reference sequence). On this clonotype: A much more abundant neighbour one base away suggests this may be a read error.

Amplification of TCR beta CDR3 regions was performed using RNA transcripts as template. First-round RT-PCR targeting the TCR CDR3 was performed with the HTBI primer set. Each CDR3 protein gets one entry after TCRdb re-called the multiplex PCR reads with MiXCR. The profile covers a few hundred thousand distinct CDR3 sequences, with about 43% appearing a single time and about 8% taken by the ten largest. The sample comprised peripheral blood or thyroid tissue (not recorded which). The chain recombines TRBV20-1 with TRBJ1-1; D is uncertain. The receptor's source is a woman aged 18 to 35 with Graves' hyperthyroidism. CDR3 DNA: TGCAGTGCTGGAGCCTCGGTGATGATGAACACTGAAGCTTTCTTT. It is translated as CSAGASVMMNTEAFF.